This TCR beta chain was identified during a study of lymphopenia after photon versus proton radiotherapy. Study observations and caveats: Oligoclonal CD8+ Temra expansion after nadir drove photon patients' diversity drop.

Data came from immunoSEQ multiplex PCR; TCRdb stores just in-frame clones and leaves some out. The top ten hold 20% to 25% of the sample, which has some 16,000 clones, 84% seen once. Turning to this clone: No antigen is known for it.

The germline V gene has CDR1 LGHNT and CDR2 FRNRAP. This CDR3 has 12 amino acids. V shed 2 bases and J shed 4 bases, with 3 bases lying between them. The sequence was obtained from a man aged 65 to 85 with pancreatic cancer. The chain has TRBV12-5 and TRBJ2-1; D is unresolved. The sequencing used peripheral blood, collected from a patient treated with proton-based radiotherapy. The DNA for the CDR3 is TGTGCTAGTGGTTTGACTTACAATGAGCAGTTCTTC. Its protein is CASGLTYNEQFF.